This TCR beta chain was obtained from a study of CD8 T cells in ankylosing spondylitis. The germline CDR1 and CDR2 sequences are DFQATT and SNEGSKA (reference sequence). CDR3 length equals 15 residues. Trimming pared 5 bases from V and 0 bases from J, leaving 17 bases between. In making TCR beta libraries, quantitative 5'-RACE with molecular barcodes was used. TCRdb re-derived calls from the 5' RACE reads in MiXCR, one entry per CDR3 protein. Seen here are 200,000 or so distinct CDR3 sequences, around 24% observed once, and the top ten hold just over 6.5%. This clonotype was observed many times. Its antigen is not known. Study outcomes and limitations: Some motif variants had been reported before (in reactive arthritis synovial fluid and blood). From matched ankylosing spondylitis synovial fluid, disease-linked clones were reportedly recovered at significantly enriched levels. Seemingly distinctive of ankylosing spondylitis blood was a TCR beta motif formed by eight highly homologous variants.

This chain links TRBV20-1 with TRBJ2-7; D is unclear. This receptor was taken from a male donor with ankylosing spondylitis or in good health (not recorded which). Sequencing used blood, either unsorted or a sorted T cell fraction (not recorded which). CDR3 sequence reads: CSASSWGRSSYEQYF. CDR3 bases: TGCAGTGCTTCATCCTGGGGTAGGAGCTCCTACGAGCAGTACTTC.